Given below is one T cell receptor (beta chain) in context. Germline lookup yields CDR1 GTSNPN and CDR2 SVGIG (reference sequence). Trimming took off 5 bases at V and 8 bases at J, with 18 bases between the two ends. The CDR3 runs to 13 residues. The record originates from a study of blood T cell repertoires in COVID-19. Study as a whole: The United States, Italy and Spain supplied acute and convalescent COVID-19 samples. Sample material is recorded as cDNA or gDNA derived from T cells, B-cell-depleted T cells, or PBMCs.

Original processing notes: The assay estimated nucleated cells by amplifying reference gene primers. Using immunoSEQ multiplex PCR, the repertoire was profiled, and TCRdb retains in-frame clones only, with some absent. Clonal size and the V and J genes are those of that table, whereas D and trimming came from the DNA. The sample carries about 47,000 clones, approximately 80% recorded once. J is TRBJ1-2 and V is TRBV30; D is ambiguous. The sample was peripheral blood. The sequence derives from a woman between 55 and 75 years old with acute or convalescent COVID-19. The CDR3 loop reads CAWQAGGRGGYTF. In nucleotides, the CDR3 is TGTGCCTGGCAGGCAGGAGGGCGAGGCGGCTACACCTTC.